Listed below are T cell receptor beta chains from one sample, sequenced in a study of shared clonotypes between healthy human individuals. The assay was immunoSEQ multiplex PCR, and TCRdb's table has in-frame clones only and misses some. The profile covers roughly 2,500,000 clones, with roughly 93% appearing a single time and around 0.4% taken by the ten largest. Material for sequencing was naive CD4+ T cells from PBMCs. These receptors were obtained from a man aged 18-30 years in good health. Some clones in this sample may be carry-over from other donors' samples. Each CDR3 is given with its conserved first and last residue. The D gene is left open where the match is weak. Only some rows state a clone size, as once, few, many or a class for expanded clones.

TGTGCCAGCAGCTTAGTCAGGGGAATGAACACCGGGGAGCTGTTTTTT	CASSLVRGMNTGELFF	TRBV11-2	TRBJ2-2	.	.
TGTGCCAGCTCACCGTTTGGACAGATGAACACTGAAGCTTTCTTT	CASSPFGQMNTEAFF	TRBV18	TRBJ1-1	.	.
TGTGCCAGCAGTCAATCGAAAGGACAGTTTTATGGCTACACCTTC	CASSQSKGQFYGYTF	TRBV28	TRBJ1-2	.	.
TGTGCCAGCAGCCCCGGGATAGGGAACTCCTACGAGCAGTACTTC	CASSPGIGNSYEQYF	TRBV7-3	TRBJ2-7	.	.
TGTGCCAGCTCACCACTAGGGACAGGGATACTTGGCTACACCTTC	CASSPLGTGILGYTF	TRBV18	TRBJ1-2	TRBD1	.
TGTGCCATCAGTGAGTCGCAGGGGTTCAATCAGCCCCAGCATTTT	CAISESQGFNQPQHF	TRBV10-3	TRBJ1-5	.	.
TGTGCCAGCAGCCGAGACCGTTACAATGAGCAGTTCTTC	CASSRDRYNEQFF	TRBV13	TRBJ2-1	.	.
TGCGCCAGCAGCGGGGGGGGCGCCAGCCAAGAGACCCAGTACTTC	CASSGGGASQETQYF	TRBV5-1	TRBJ2-5	.	.
TGTGCCAGCAGCGTGGGACAGAACACTGAAGCTTTCTTT	CASSVGQNTEAFF	TRBV6-4	TRBJ1-1	.	once
TGTGCCAGCCAGCTAGCTTTGGGCTACTACGAGCAGTACTTC	CASQLALGYYEQYF	TRBV6-5	TRBJ2-7	.	.
TGTGCCAGCAGCCCTGACAGGGTTAGGGGCTACACCTTC	CASSPDRVRGYTF	TRBV5-8	TRBJ1-2	TRBD1	once
TGCGCCAGCAGTTTTCTAGCGGGAGGTACCGGGGAGCTGTTTTTT	CASSFLAGGTGELFF	TRBV10-1	TRBJ2-2	TRBD2	.
TGTGCCAGCAGTCCACCGGGCCGTGGGAATTCACCCCTCCACTTT	CASSPPGRGNSPLHF	TRBV6-1	TRBJ1-6	.	once
TGTGCCAGCAGTGAGCAGGGTGTTGAAGCTTTCTTT	CASSEQGVEAFF	TRBV2	TRBJ1-1	.	.
TGTGCCAGCAGTGCCCCCACGGGGAGCACTGAAGCTTTCTTT	CASSAPTGSTEAFF	TRBV25-1	TRBJ1-1	.	.
TGCGCCAGCAGCTTGGGGACCATCCAAGAGACCCAGTACTTC	CASSLGTIQETQYF	TRBV5-1	TRBJ2-5	.	.
TGTGCCAGCAGCCGTTCGGTATGGATGGGGACCGGGGAGCTGTTTTTT	CASSRSVWMGTGELFF	TRBV7-9	TRBJ2-2	.	.
TGTGCCAGCAGCGTAGGAGGTTTTGCCAATGAGCAGTTCTTC	CASSVGGFANEQFF	TRBV9	TRBJ2-1	.	.
TGTGCCAGCAGTCTCCTCAGGGGACGCTCCTACGAGCAGTACTTC	CASSLLRGRSYEQYF	TRBV25-1	TRBJ2-7	.	.
TGTGCCAGCAGCTTAGCAGGGACCGTGAACACTGAAGCTTTCTTT	CASSLAGTVNTEAFF	TRBV7-2	TRBJ1-1	.	.
TGTGCCAGCAGCGTAGCCCTTTCCGCGGCGCAAGGGGCCAACGTCCTGACTTTC	CASSVALSAAQGANVLTF	TRBV9	TRBJ2-6	.	.
TGTGCCAGCAGCTTCGCAGGGCCCCAAGAGACCCAGTACTTC	CASSFAGPQETQYF	TRBV7-3	TRBJ2-5	.	.
TGTGCCAGCAGCCCCCTGGGACTAGCGGGATCCCGCGCAGATACGCAGTATTTT	CASSPLGLAGSRADTQYF	TRBV7-3	TRBJ2-3	TRBD2	.
TGTGCCAGCAGCTTGGAGCGGCTCATGAACACTGAAGCTTTCTTT	CASSLERLMNTEAFF	TRBV5-4	TRBJ1-1	.	.
TGTGCCTGGAGTCGGGACGGTATCCTAGGAGGCTACACCTTC	CAWSRDGILGGYTF	TRBV30	TRBJ1-2	.	.
TGTGCCAGTAGTATCCTCGGGGGGCCGTCTAATGAAAAACTGTTTTTT	CASSILGGPSNEKLFF	TRBV19	TRBJ1-4	.	.
TGTGCCAGCAGCTTAATGTCGCCCCCCTACGAGCAGTACTTC	CASSLMSPPYEQYF	TRBV7-8	TRBJ2-7	.	.
TGCGCCAGCAGCCCCGGACGGTCGAGCAATCAGCCCCAGCATTTT	CASSPGRSSNQPQHF	TRBV4-3	TRBJ1-5	.	once
TGTGCCAGCAGCTTGGAACATAGCAATCAGCCCCAGCATTTT	CASSLEHSNQPQHF	TRBV7-9	TRBJ1-5	.	.
TGTGTCTGGACCTCTGGAAACACCATATATTTT	CVWTSGNTIYF	TRBV30	TRBJ1-3	.	.
TGTGCCAGCAGCTTAAGAGGCAGGGGTAGACATGAGCAGTTCTTC	CASSLRGRGRHEQFF	TRBV7-3	TRBJ2-1	.	.
TGTGCCAGCAGCGTAGACGCGGTGAGCTCCTATAATTCACCCCTCCACTTT	CASSVDAVSSYNSPLHF	TRBV9	TRBJ1-6	.	.
TGTGCCAGCTCACACGGTCCAGATCAGCCCCAGCATTTT	CASSHGPDQPQHF	TRBV18	TRBJ1-5	.	.
TGTGCCAGCAGTGTGGGCGGGGGCGTTCAGCCCCAGCATTTT	CASSVGGGVQPQHF	TRBV2	TRBJ1-5	.	.
TGTGCCAGCAGCTTAAGGTTCTACGAGCAGTACTTC	CASSLRFYEQYF	TRBV11-2	TRBJ2-7	.	.
TGCGCCAGCAGCCTCCAGTTCGGGACGGCCCTAGGGCCCTACGAGCAGTACTTC	CASSLQFGTALGPYEQYF	TRBV5-1	TRBJ2-7	.	.
TGTGCCAGCCGTAAAGGCCCTTCCAGCCCCGGGGAGCTGTTTTTT	CASRKGPSSPGELFF	TRBV19	TRBJ2-2	.	.
TGTGCCAGCAGCCAGAGCGGGAGGGGGGAGACCCAGTACTTC	CASSQSGRGETQYF	TRBV7-2	TRBJ2-5	TRBD2	.
TGTGCCAGCAGCTTACTACAGGGCTATAATGAAAAACTGTTTTTT	CASSLLQGYNEKLFF	TRBV11-2	TRBJ1-4	.	.
TGCGCCAGCAGCTTAGGACTAGCGGGAGATTCAGAATCCTACGAGCAGTACTTC	CASSLGLAGDSESYEQYF	TRBV5-1	TRBJ2-7	TRBD2	.
TGTGCCAGCAGACGCGGGGGAACCGGGGAGCTGTTTTTT	CASRRGGTGELFF	TRBV28	TRBJ2-2	TRBD2	.
TGTGCCAGCAGCCTATCTAGGGAAGAGACCCAGTACTTC	CASSLSREETQYF	TRBV5-4	TRBJ2-5	.	.
TGCGCCAGCAGCCCTAGCGGGAGGGCCGGGTATGAGCAGTTCTTC	CASSPSGRAGYEQFF	TRBV5-1	TRBJ2-1	TRBD2	.
TGTGCCAGCAGCCGGACTATCTCGAAGCCGATATTGAATGAGCAGTTCTTC	CASSRTISKPILNEQFF	TRBV7-9	TRBJ2-1	.	once
TGTGCCAGCAGACCTGCCGGGACAGCAGTCTCTGGGGCCAACGTCCTGACTTTC	CASRPAGTAVSGANVLTF	TRBV14	TRBJ2-6	TRBD1	.
TGTGCCAGCGGACCATACCCTGCGGTATACAATGAGCAGTTCTTC	CASGPYPAVYNEQFF	TRBV9	TRBJ2-1	.	.
TGTGCTAGTGGTTTGGTACAATATGGGGCCGCTGGGGCCTATGGCTACACCTTC	CASGLVQYGAAGAYGYTF	TRBV12-5	TRBJ1-2	.	.
TGTGCCAGCAGTGTGAGGCCTACGGGGGACCCAGGACAGGGTCGAAACATTCAGTACTTC	CASSVRPTGDPGQGRNIQYF	TRBV2	TRBJ2-4	TRBD1	.
TGTGCCAGCAGTTATGCGACAGGGGGCTCCTACGAGCAGTACTTC	CASSYATGGSYEQYF	TRBV28	TRBJ2-7	TRBD1	.
TGTGCCAGCAGTTCAAGGGACCTTAATGAAAAACTGTTTTTT	CASSSRDLNEKLFF	TRBV27	TRBJ1-4	.	.
TGTGCCAGCAGCTCCGGGACTAGCGGGAAAGAGACCCAGTACTTC	CASSSGTSGKETQYF	TRBV5-4	TRBJ2-5	TRBD2	.
TGCGCCAGCAGCGAGACGGGAGAGTACACCGGGGAGCTGTTTTTT	CASSETGEYTGELFF	TRBV5-1	TRBJ2-2	.	.
TGTGCCAGTAGTATATACCCTTCAGGCTTCTCTGGAAACACCATATATTTT	CASSIYPSGFSGNTIYF	TRBV19	TRBJ1-3	.	.
TGTGCCAGTAGTATTTTTGAAGCGCGGAGCTCCTACAATGAGCAGTTCTTC	CASSIFEARSSYNEQFF	TRBV19	TRBJ2-1	.	.